This is a list of T cell receptor beta chains from one sample in a study of T cells in Graves' hyperthyroidism and ophthalmopathy. In TCRdb, the multiplex PCR reads were re-called with MiXCR into one record per CDR3 protein. The table has some 250,000 distinct CDR3 sequences, roughly 15% seen once. Sequenced input: blood. These receptors were collected from a woman aged 40 to 50 with Graves' hyperthyroidism that later progressed to Graves' ophthalmopathy. The CDR3 runs from the conserved cysteine through the conserved F or W. A D gene is named only where the DNA matches it firmly. Part of the rows lack a size; the others show once, few, many or a class for expanded clones.

V,J,D,size,CDR3,DNA
TRBV11-2,TRBJ2-7,TRBD1,many,CASSDQGVEQYF,TGTGCCAGCAGCGACCAGGGGGTCGAGCAGTACTTC
TRBV7-2,TRBJ2-2,NA,many,CASSQIQNTGELFF,TGTGCCAGCAGCCAAATACAGAACACCGGGGAGCTGTTTTTT
TRBV14,TRBJ2-2,TRBD1,NA,CASSPILKFPGQGPLTNTGELFF,TGTGCCAGCAGCCCCATTTTGAAATTTCCGGGACAGGGTCCTCTCACTAACACCGGGGAGCTGTTTTTT
TRBV28,TRBJ2-7,NA,many,CASWTSRLKYSSYEQYF,TGTGCCAGTTGGACGAGCAGATTAAAATACAGCTCCTACGAGCAGTACTTC
TRBV12-3/TRBV12-4,TRBJ1-2,NA,many,CASSLWGGGHGYTF,TGTGCCAGCAGTTTATGGGGTGGAGGACATGGCTACACCTTC
TRBV28,TRBJ2-2,NA,NA,CASSLYPEWWTGELFF,TGTGCCAGCAGTTTATACCCGGAGTGGTGGACCGGGGAGCTGTTTTTT
TRBV7-6,TRBJ2-7,TRBD1,many,CASSLGTGAPEQYF,TGTGCCAGCAGCTTAGGGACAGGGGCGCCCGAGCAGTACTTC
TRBV20-1,TRBJ2-2,TRBD2,many,CSARTNLGAGVQTGELFF,TGCAGTGCTAGGACGAATTTAGGGGCGGGAGTTCAGACCGGGGAGCTGTTTTTT
TRBV27,TRBJ1-1,TRBD1,many,CASRRQGLNTEAFF,TGTGCCAGCAGGAGACAGGGGCTGAACACTGAAGCTTTCTTT
TRBV30,TRBJ1-5,NA,many,CAWSIKKFNQPQHF,TGTGCCTGGAGTATAAAAAAATTCAATCAGCCCCAGCATTTT
TRBV5-1,TRBJ2-2,NA,many,CASSLLETNTGELFF,TGCGCCAGCAGCTTGTTGGAGACGAACACCGGGGAGCTGTTTTTT
TRBV28,TRBJ1-1,NA,many,CASRADLLLNTEAFF,TGTGCCAGCAGGGCGGACCTCCTATTGAACACTGAAGCTTTCTTT
TRBV11-2,TRBJ2-7,NA,many,CASSPDSLLSYEQYF,TGTGCCAGCAGCCCGGACAGTTTGCTCTCCTACGAGCAGTACTTC
TRBV2,TRBJ2-5,TRBD2,NA,CAIPSGSAETQYF,TGTGCCATCCCTAGCGGGAGTGCGGAGACCCAGTACTTC
TRBV29-1,TRBJ1-4,NA,many,CSVVQGNNEKLFF,TGCAGCGTCGTACAGGGTAACAATGAAAAACTGTTTTTT
TRBV11-2,TRBJ2-5,NA,many,CASSWHGETQYF,TGTGCCAGCAGCTGGCACGGGGAGACCCAGTACTTC
TRBV2,TRBJ2-7,TRBD1,many,CASSEVQGQNSYEQYF,TGTGCCAGCAGTGAAGTCCAGGGACAGAACTCCTACGAGCAGTACTTC
TRBV5-1,TRBJ2-1,NA,NA,CASSLVCLEGYNEQFF,TGCGCCAGCAGCTTGGTCTGTTTGGAAGGTTACAATGAGCAGTTCTTC
TRBV7-2,TRBJ2-1,TRBD2,many,CASSLAGGDPTQFF,TGTGCCAGCAGCTTGGCCGGGGGGGACCCCACGCAGTTCTTC
TRBV20-1,TRBJ1-1,NA,many,CSASRGTEAFF,TGCAGTGCTAGCAGGGGCACTGAAGCTTTCTTT
TRBV3-1,TRBJ2-5,NA,many,CASSQDLAVGAETQYF,TGTGCCAGCAGCCAAGATCTTGCTGTGGGGGCGGAGACCCAGTACTTC
TRBV20-1,TRBJ2-7,TRBD2,many,CSAETSGSKEQYF,TGCAGTGCTGAGACTAGCGGGAGTAAAGAGCAGTACTTC
TRBV28,TRBJ2-2,TRBD2,few,CASSYLRGAGHTGELFF,TGTGCCAGCAGTTACCTTAGGGGAGCGGGACACACCGGGGAGCTGTTTTTT
TRBV28,TRBJ2-7,NA,few,CASSLPTLPGEQYF,TGTGCCAGCAGTCTTCCTACACTGCCAGGTGAGCAGTACTTC
TRBV6-2/TRBV6-3,TRBJ2-6,NA,many,CASRPEWGANVLTF,TGTGCCAGCAGACCCGAGTGGGGGGCCAACGTCCTGACTTTC
TRBV18,TRBJ2-1,TRBD2,many,CASSPRTSGSAGGNEQFF,TGTGCCAGCTCACCACGCACTAGCGGGAGTGCCGGGGGGAATGAGCAGTTCTTC
TRBV27,TRBJ1-5,TRBD1,NA,CASSLSHRGNQPQHF,TGTGCCAGCAGTTTATCCCACAGGGGAAATCAGCCCCAGCATTTT
TRBV6-1,TRBJ1-2,TRBD1,NA,CASSSDRVDGYTF,TGTGCCAGCAGCTCGGACAGGGTCGATGGCTACACCTTC
TRBV4-1,TRBJ1-6,NA,many,CASSHLHRSPLHF,TGCGCCAGCAGCCACCTACACCGTTCACCCCTCCACTTT
TRBV4-1,TRBJ2-2,NA,few,CASSYSGGNTGELFF,TGCGCCAGCAGCTATAGCGGAGGGAACACCGGGGAGCTGTTTTTT
TRBV6-2/TRBV6-3,TRBJ1-5,TRBD1,NA,CASRPDRGRNQPQHF,TGTGCCAGCAGACCGGACAGGGGGCGAAATCAGCCCCAGCATTTT
TRBV4-1,TRBJ1-5,TRBD1,NA,CASSPQPDRDQPQHF,TGCGCCAGCAGCCCCCAACCCGACAGGGATCAGCCCCAGCATTTT
TRBV25-1,TRBJ1-1,NA,NA,CASRGGTGATEAFF,TGTGCCAGCAGGGGCGGGACGGGCGCTACTGAAGCTTTCTTT
TRBV29-1,TRBJ1-3,NA,many,CSVEPDSSGNTIYF,TGCAGCGTTGAGCCAGACAGCTCTGGAAACACCATATATTTT
TRBV28,TRBJ1-6,NA,many,CASSQGFGQNSPLHF,TGTGCCAGCTCCCAGGGTTTTGGTCAGAATTCACCCCTCCACTTT
TRBV29-1,TRBJ2-1,NA,many,CSAYPGLRNNEQFF,TGCAGCGCCTATCCGGGGCTACGAAACAATGAGCAGTTCTTC
TRBV12-3/TRBV12-4,TRBJ2-4,NA,many,CASSFGRRFGLAKNIQYF,TGTGCCAGCAGTTTCGGTCGACGATTTGGTTTGGCCAAAAACATTCAGTACTTC
TRBV7-3,TRBJ2-1,NA,NA,CASSLSARAYNEQFF,TGTGCCAGCAGCTTAAGCGCGCGGGCCTACAATGAGCAGTTCTTC
TRBV6-2/TRBV6-3,TRBJ2-1,NA,many,CASSYGLSGTVTEQFF,TGTGCCAGCAGTTACGGGTTGTCTGGGACGGTAACTGAGCAGTTCTTC
TRBV20-1,TRBJ2-3,NA,many,CSARFGAVDTQYF,TGCAGTGCTCGATTTGGGGCTGTAGATACGCAGTATTTT
TRBV28,TRBJ2-1,NA,NA,CASCESSYNEQFF,TGTGCCAGCTGTGAGAGCTCCTACAATGAGCAGTTCTTC
TRBV7-9,TRBJ2-5,TRBD2,many,CASSLRVAGAIETQYF,TGTGCCAGCAGTCTTAGGGTAGCGGGAGCGATTGAGACCCAGTACTTC
TRBV15,TRBJ1-4,NA,many,CATSRERGEAYEKLFF,TGTGCCACCAGCAGAGAACGGGGAGAGGCTTATGAAAAACTGTTTTTT
TRBV5-1,TRBJ2-2,NA,few,CASSLGQMNTGELFF,TGCGCCAGCAGCTTGGGACAGATGAACACCGGGGAGCTGTTTTTT
TRBV5-1,TRBJ2-3,TRBD1,NA,CASSLLAPPLGQGRDTQYF,TGCGCCAGCAGCTTGCTTGCCCCCCCCCTAGGACAGGGACGAGATACGCAGTATTTT
TRBV19,TRBJ1-5,NA,NA,CASRTVSYSNQPQHF,TGTGCCAGCAGGACAGTTAGCTATAGCAATCAGCCCCAGCATTTT
TRBV19,TRBJ2-7,NA,many,CASSSSSASYEQYF,TGTGCCAGTAGTTCCTCTAGCGCCTCATACGAGCAGTACTTC
TRBV7-8,TRBJ1-1,TRBD1,many,CASSPAGTGLNTEAFF,TGTGCCAGCAGCCCGGCGGGGACAGGCTTGAACACTGAAGCTTTCTTT
TRBV28,TRBJ1-1,NA,many,CASSFHRVGTEAFF,TGTGCCAGCAGTTTCCACAGGGTAGGCACTGAAGCTTTCTTT
TRBV20-1,TRBJ2-7,TRBD2,many,CSASGGSSYEQYF,TGCAGTGCTAGTGGCGGGAGCTCCTACGAGCAGTACTTC
TRBV3-1,TRBJ1-2,TRBD1,NA,CASSRLGGPLHYGYTF,TGTGCCAGCAGCCGCCTAGGGGGCCCCCTCCATTATGGCTACACCTTC
TRBV7-2,TRBJ2-5,TRBD2,NA,CASSLGTSGVYQETQYF,TGTGCCAGCAGCTTAGGGACTAGCGGGGTGTACCAAGAGACCCAGTACTTC
TRBV7-9,TRBJ1-6,TRBD1,many,CASSLERTRDRGSPLHF,TGTGCCAGCAGCTTAGAACGAACCCGGGACAGAGGTTCACCCCTCCACTTT